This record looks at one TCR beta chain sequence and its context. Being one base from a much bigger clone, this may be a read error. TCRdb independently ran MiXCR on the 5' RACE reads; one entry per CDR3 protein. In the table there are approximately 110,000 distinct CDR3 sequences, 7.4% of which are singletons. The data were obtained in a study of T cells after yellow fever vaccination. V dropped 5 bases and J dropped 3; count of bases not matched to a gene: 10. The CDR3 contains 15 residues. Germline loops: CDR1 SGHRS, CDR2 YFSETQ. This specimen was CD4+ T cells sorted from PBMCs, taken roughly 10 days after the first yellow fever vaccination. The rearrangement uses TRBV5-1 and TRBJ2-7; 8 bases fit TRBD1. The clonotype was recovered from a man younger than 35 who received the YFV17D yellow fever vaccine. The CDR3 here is CASRNPHRGDYEQYF. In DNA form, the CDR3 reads TGCGCCAGCAGAAATCCTCACAGGGGGGACTACGAGCAGTACTTC. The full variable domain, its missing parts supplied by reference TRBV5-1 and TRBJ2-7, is KAGVTQTPRYLIKTRGQQVTLSCSPISGHRSVSWYQQTPGQGLQFLFEYFSETQRNKGNFPGRFSGRQFSNSRSEMNVSTLELGDSALYLCASRNPHRGDYEQYFGPGTRLTVT.